This TCR beta chain was obtained from a study of T cells after yellow fever vaccination. Germline assignment: CDR1 MNHNS and CDR2 SASEGT. The ends lost 6 bases at V and 6 bases at J; junction bases unmatched: 8. The CDR3 consists of 15 residues. The TCR cDNA carried a universal primer site and UMIs from 5'RACE template switching. TCRdb used MiXCR to reprocess the 5' RACE reads, holding one entry per CDR3 protein. The repertoire has about 500,000 distinct CDR3 sequences, about a sixth of them found once; the top ten carry roughly a sixth. A remark on this clonotype: Its cognate antigen is unknown.

Study-wide findings and caveats: Though it reached lower strength, the secondary response hit its peak faster, day 5 versus 15. A small proportion of clonotypes was detected in both the CD4 and CD8 compartments.

The sample in question was PBMCs, obtained 4 to 5 days after the first yellow fever vaccination. This chain joins TRBV6-1 and TRBJ2-3; 11 bases align to TRBD2. This clonotype originated in a young man who received the YFV17D yellow fever vaccine. CDR3 coding DNA: TGTGCCAGCAGACTAGCGGGGGCCCCTGGGGATACGCAGTATTTT. Translating gives CASRLAGAPGDTQYF.